Listed below are T cell receptor beta chains from one sample, sequenced in a study of T cell clonotyping in hematopoietic cell transplantation. Sequencing was performed with immunoSEQ multiplex PCR; in TCRdb, only in-frame clones are kept and a portion is missing. This sample has roughly 80,000 clones; almost 97% occur once, and the top ten carry around 1.7%. Here the sequenced sample was peripheral blood mononuclear cells, taken before stem cell transplant. The receptors stem from a woman aged 50 to 60 with acute myeloid leukemia. Some clones in this sample may be carry-over from other donors' samples. The CDR3 runs from the conserved cysteine through the conserved F or W. Each record gives: CDR3 length, D gene, clone size, V gene, J gene, CDR3 protein, CDR3 DNA. The D gene is left open where the match is weak. For some rows the clone size is stated as once, few or many, or as a class when expanded; others skip it.

17	TRBD2	NA	TRBV28	TRBJ2-1	CASSSLTSGPTYNEQFF	TGTGCCAGCAGTTCTCTAACTAGCGGACCGACCTACAATGAGCAGTTCTTC
14	TRBD1	NA	TRBV6-6	TRBJ2-7	CASSSGQGFYGQYF	TGTGCCAGCAGTTCGGGACAGGGTTTCTACGGGCAGTACTTC
15	TRBD1	NA	TRBV6-5	TRBJ1-5	CASSKDRGGDQPQHF	TGTGCCAGCAGCAAGGACAGGGGAGGAGATCAGCCCCAGCATTTT
11	NA	NA	TRBV20-1	TRBJ1-5	CSATKGQPQHF	TGCAGTGCCACGAAGGGTCAGCCCCAGCATTTT
12	NA	NA	TRBV7-9	TRBJ2-5	CASSLVGRAQYF	TGTGCCAGCAGCTTAGTTGGCAGGGCTCAGTACTTC
14	NA	once	TRBV7-8	TRBJ2-1	CASSLARLLDEQFF	TGTGCCAGCAGCTTAGCTCGGCTCCTAGATGAGCAGTTCTTC
11	NA	NA	TRBV6-4	TRBJ2-1	CASSSHNEQFF	TGTGCCAGCAGTTCCCACAATGAGCAGTTCTTC
15	NA	NA	TRBV28	TRBJ1-1	CASSLTGARNTEAFF	TGTGCCAGCAGTTTGACAGGCGCCCGGAACACTGAAGCTTTCTTT
14	NA	NA	TRBV15	TRBJ1-5	CATSRDRGNQPQHF	TGTGCCACCAGCAGAGACAGGGGAAATCAGCCCCAGCATTTT
12	NA	NA	TRBV30	TRBJ2-4	CAWSATRGIQYF	TGTGCCTGGAGTGCGACCCGGGGCATTCAGTACTTC
13	NA	NA	TRBV6-4	TRBJ1-5	CASSAAANRPQHF	TGTGCCAGCAGTGCGGCGGCGAATCGGCCCCAGCATTTT
14	NA	NA	TRBV19	TRBJ2-7	CASSPTGATYEQYF	TGTGCCAGTAGTCCCACCGGGGCTACCTACGAGCAGTACTTC
15	TRBD2	once	TRBV27	TRBJ2-2	CASRPSSGLDGELFF	TGTGCCAGCCGTCCCTCTAGCGGGCTAGACGGGGAGCTGTTTTTT
15	NA	NA	TRBV7-2	TRBJ1-1	CASSLSAGLNTEAFF	TGTGCCAGCAGCTTATCGGCAGGGCTGAACACTGAAGCTTTCTTT
14	TRBD2	NA	TRBV29-1	TRBJ2-1	CSVESGRRYNEQFF	TGCAGCGTTGAGAGCGGGAGACGCTACAATGAGCAGTTCTTC
16	NA	NA	TRBV6-5	TRBJ1-1	CASSFNRVMGNTEAFF	TGTGCCAGCAGTTTCAACAGGGTAATGGGAAACACTGAAGCTTTCTTT
11	NA	NA	TRBV30	TRBJ2-3	CAWSLGDTQYF	TGTGCCTGGAGTCTGGGTGATACGCAGTATTTT